Presented here are 14 T cell receptor beta chains from one specimen sequenced in a study of blood T cell repertoires in COVID-19. Assay used: immunoSEQ multiplex PCR; TCRdb lists only in-frame clones, some missing. The data contain some 98,000 clones, 84% of them singletons. Source material: peripheral blood. Source of these receptors: a man aged 60-69 years with acute or convalescent COVID-19.

CDR3 region: CAWRTGYGTGELFF. DNA for the CDR3: TGTGCCTGGAGGACAGGGTATGGTACCGGGGAGCTGTTTTTT. This chain connects TRBV30 to TRBJ2-2, with 7 positions matching TRBD1. V was pared by 3 bases and J by 5 bases, with 6 bases of the junction left unmatched. The CDR3 covers 14 residues. Germline lookup yields CDR1 GTSNPN and CDR2 SVGIG (reference sequence).

V is TRBV6-2 or TRBV6-3 and J is TRBJ1-2, with TRBD1 matching over 7 bases. Germline lookup yields CDR1 MNHEY and CDR2 SVGEGT. The J segment lost 0 bases and the V segment lost 5 bases, leaving 3 bases of the junction unmatched. The CDR3 spans 14 residues. CDR3 DNA: TGTGCCAGCAGTCGGACAGGAGCTAACTATGGCTACACCTTC. This encodes CASSRTGANYGYTF.

V and J are TRBV7-2 and TRBJ2-5; D possibly corresponds to TRBD1 (5 bases). Germline-derived CDR1 and CDR2 are SGHTA and FQGNSA. The CDR3 sequence is 13 residues long. The germline V and J ends were trimmed by 4 bases and 5 bases, with 11 bases remaining between them. The CDR3 region has the DNA TGTGCCAGCAGCTCACAGGCTTGGGAGACCCAGTACTTC. Its protein product is CASSSQAWETQYF. Complete variable domain (other parts from reference TRBV7-2 and TRBJ2-5): GAGVSQSPSNKVTEKGKDVELRCDPISGHTALYWYRQSLGQGLEFLIYFQGNSAPDKSGLPSDRFSAERTGGSVSTLTIQRTQQEDSAVYLCASSSQAWETQYFGPGTRLLVL.

CDR3 region: CASSPWDRESYGYTF. CDR3 DNA: TGTGCCAGCAGCCCATGGGACAGGGAGAGTTATGGCTACACCTTC. The chain recombines TRBV3-1 (or the pseudogene TRBV3-2) with TRBJ1-2; TRBD1 aligns across 9 bases. The CDR3 has 15 amino acids. Germline V gene data show CDR1 as LGHDT and CDR2 as YNNKEL (reference sequence). V was clipped by 4 bases and J by 5 bases; unmatched bases: 8.

This clone was detected once. This chain uses TRBV4-3 with TRBJ1-2; 9 nucleotides line up with TRBD1. V lost 6 bases, J lost 6 bases, and 5 bases stayed unmatched. Germline assignment: CDR1 LGHNA and CDR2 YSLEER. The CDR3 has 13 amino acids. Written as DNA, the CDR3 is TGCGCCAGCAGTACGACAGGGGGTAATGGCTACACCTTC. Encoded protein: CASSTTGGNGYTF.

The chain has TRBV7-9 and TRBJ1-5; D is unresolved. The CDR3 has 15 residues. Trimming stripped 7 bases from V and 0 bases from J, with 13 bases between. The germline V gene has CDR1 SEHNR and CDR2 FQNEAQ (reference sequence). CDR3 sequence reads: CASTQGGNSNQPQHF. For the CDR3, the DNA is TGTGCCAGCACCCAAGGCGGGAATAGCAATCAGCCCCAGCATTTT. The full variable domain, completed using reference TRBV7-9 and TRBJ1-5, is DTGVSQNPRHKITKRGQNVTFRCDPISEHNRLYWYRQTLGQGPEFLTYFQNEAQLEKSRLLSDRFSAERPKGSFSTLEIQRTEQGDSAMYLCASTQGGNSNQPQHFGDGTRLSIL.

The J gene is TRBJ1-6, the V gene TRBV5-1; 9 nucleotides line up with TRBD1. J was trimmed by 10 bases and V by 0 bases; bases with no gene match: 5. The CDR3 extends over 15 amino acids. Germline V gene data show CDR1 as SGHRS and CDR2 as YFSETQ. The CDR3 spells CASSLGDRAGSPLHF. In DNA, the CDR3 is TGCGCCAGCAGCTTGGGGGACAGGGCCGGGTCACCCCTCCACTTT.

The chain is built from TRBV27 and TRBJ2-3; possibly TRBD1 for D (6 bases). The CDR3 extends over 14 amino acids. V gave up 6 bases and J gave up 2 bases, with 12 bases separating them. Germline CDR1 reads MNHEY; CDR2 reads SMNVEV (reference sequence). CDR3: CASSRGGYTDTQYF. CDR3 in DNA: TGTGCCAGCAGCCGAGGGGGATACACAGATACGCAGTATTTT.

The chain links TRBV10-3 to TRBJ2-1, with 9 bases lining up with TRBD1. Trimming cost V 6 bases and J 5 bases; bases outside gene matches: 5. This CDR3 contains 14 residues. CDR1 and CDR2 from the germline V gene are ENHRY and SYGVKD. The CDR3 region has the DNA TGTGCCATCAGGGGACAGGGAGGTGACAATGAGCAGTTCTTC. Translating it yields CAIRGQGGDNEQFF.

The chain carries TRBV18 and TRBJ1-1; 10 bases line up with TRBD1. Germline V lookup: CDR1 KGHSH, CDR2 LQKENI. V was clipped by 3 bases and J by 7 bases; unmatched bases: 5. There are 14 residues in the CDR3. The CDR3 bases are TGTGCCAGCTCACCTGACAGGGGGCGGGTTGAAGCTTTCTTT. It encodes CASSPDRGRVEAFF.

The chain recombines TRBV19 with TRBJ2-3; TRBD2 matches at 8 bases. The CDR3 has 16 residues. The J segment lost 4 bases and the V segment lost 2 bases, leaving 8 bases of the junction unmatched. Germline V gene data show CDR1 as LNHDA and CDR2 as SQIVND (reference sequence). The CDR3 sequence is CASSIMAGGGADTQYF. Written as DNA, the CDR3 is TGTGCCAGTAGTATAATGGCGGGGGGCGGGGCAGATACGCAGTATTTT.

The chain employs TRBV6-1 and TRBJ2-1; no reliable D call. Germline assignment: CDR1 MNHNS and CDR2 SASEGT. Trimming removed 3 bases at V and 1 base at J, with 10 bases between. The CDR3 is made up of 15 amino acids. The CDR3 DNA follows: TGTGCCAGCAGTGATCGACTGGGTTCCTACAATGAGCAGTTCTTC. This codes for CASSDRLGSYNEQFF.

This clone was seen a single time. The chain joins TRBV15 to TRBJ1-2; 7 bases agree with TRBD1. CDR1 is LNHNV, CDR2 YYDKDF, per germline (reference sequence). The CDR3 spans 15 residues. V lost 3 bases, J lost 3 bases, and 7 bases stayed unmatched. The CDR3 is CATSRNWGTDYGYTF. The CDR3 DNA sequence: TGTGCCACCAGCAGGAATTGGGGGACAGACTATGGCTACACCTTC.

The V and J genes are TRBV7-2 and TRBJ2-1; a weak D match, TRBD1 (5 bases). The CDR3 consists of 14 residues. Trimming took off 5 bases at V and 9 bases at J, with 17 bases between the two ends. Per germline, CDR1 SGHTA and CDR2 FQGNSA. The CDR3 sequence: CASSPPRAPPEQFF. The CDR3 nucleotides read TGTGCCAGCAGCCCACCCAGGGCTCCCCCTGAGCAGTTCTTC.